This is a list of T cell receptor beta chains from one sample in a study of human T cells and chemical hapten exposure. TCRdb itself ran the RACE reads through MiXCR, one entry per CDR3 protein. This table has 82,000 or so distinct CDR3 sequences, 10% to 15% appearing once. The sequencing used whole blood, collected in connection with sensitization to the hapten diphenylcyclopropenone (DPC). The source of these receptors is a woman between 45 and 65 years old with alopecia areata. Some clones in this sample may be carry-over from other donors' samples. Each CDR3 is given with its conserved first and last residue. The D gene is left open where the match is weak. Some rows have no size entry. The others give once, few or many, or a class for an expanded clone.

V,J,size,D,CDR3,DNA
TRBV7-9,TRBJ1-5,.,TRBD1,CASSISRTGNSNQPQHF,TGTGCCAGCAGCATTAGCCGGACAGGGAATAGCAATCAGCCCCAGCATTTT
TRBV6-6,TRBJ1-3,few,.,CASRRPETSGNTIYF,TGTGCCAGCAGGAGACCTGAGACCTCTGGAAACACCATATATTTT
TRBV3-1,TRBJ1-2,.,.,CASSGSGQKGYGYTF,TGTGCCAGCAGCGGGTCTGGACAGAAAGGTTATGGCTACACCTTC
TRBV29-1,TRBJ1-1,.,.,CSVEDQPANTEAFF,TGCAGCGTTGAAGATCAGCCAGCGAACACTGAAGCTTTCTTT
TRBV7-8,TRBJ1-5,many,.,CASSLAVAGNQPQHF,TGTGCCAGCAGCTTAGCGGTGGCGGGCAATCAGCCCCAGCATTTT
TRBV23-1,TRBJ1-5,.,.,CASSQARGPTPNQPQHF,TGCGCCAGCAGTCAAGCTCGGGGACCGACGCCCAATCAGCCCCAGCATTTT
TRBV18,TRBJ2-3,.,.,CASSRERGADTQYF,TGTGCCAGCTCACGAGAAAGGGGCGCAGATACGCAGTATTTT
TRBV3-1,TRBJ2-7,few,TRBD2,CASSLHGLAGGSEQYF,TGTGCCAGCAGCCTTCATGGACTAGCGGGAGGCTCCGAGCAGTACTTC
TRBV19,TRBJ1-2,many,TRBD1,CASSLPPTGVGYGYTF,TGTGCCAGTAGTCTCCCACCGACAGGGGTCGGCTATGGCTACACCTTC
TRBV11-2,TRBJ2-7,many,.,CASSLDRSLEQYF,TGTGCCAGCAGCTTAGATAGGAGCCTGGAGCAGTACTTC
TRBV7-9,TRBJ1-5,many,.,CASSFGQPNQPQHF,TGTGCCAGCAGCTTCGGACAGCCCAATCAGCCCCAGCATTTT